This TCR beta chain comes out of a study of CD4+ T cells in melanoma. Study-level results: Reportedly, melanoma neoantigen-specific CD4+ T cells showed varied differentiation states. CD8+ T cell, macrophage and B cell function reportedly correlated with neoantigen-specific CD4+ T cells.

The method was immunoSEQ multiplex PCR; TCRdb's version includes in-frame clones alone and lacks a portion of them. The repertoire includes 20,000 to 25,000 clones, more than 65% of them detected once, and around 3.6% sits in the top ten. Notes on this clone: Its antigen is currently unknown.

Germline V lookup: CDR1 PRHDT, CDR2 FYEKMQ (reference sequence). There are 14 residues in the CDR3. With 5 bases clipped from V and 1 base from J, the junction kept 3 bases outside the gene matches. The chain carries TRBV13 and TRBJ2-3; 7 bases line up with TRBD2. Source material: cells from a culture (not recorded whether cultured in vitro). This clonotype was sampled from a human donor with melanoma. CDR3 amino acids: CASSRTRRTDTQYF. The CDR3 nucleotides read TGTGCCAGCAGCAGGACTAGGCGCACAGATACGCAGTATTTT.